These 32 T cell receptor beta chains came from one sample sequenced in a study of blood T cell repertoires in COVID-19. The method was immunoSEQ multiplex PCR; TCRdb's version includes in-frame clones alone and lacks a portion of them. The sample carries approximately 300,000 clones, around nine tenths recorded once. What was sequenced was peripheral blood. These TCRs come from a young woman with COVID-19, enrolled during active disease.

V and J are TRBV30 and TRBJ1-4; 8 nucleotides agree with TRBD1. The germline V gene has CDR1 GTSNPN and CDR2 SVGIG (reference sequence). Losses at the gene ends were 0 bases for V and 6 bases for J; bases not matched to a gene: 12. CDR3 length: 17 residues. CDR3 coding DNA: TGTGCCTGGAGTGTCTACCAGTACGGGACAGGAGATGAAAAACTGTTTTTT. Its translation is CAWSVYQYGTGDEKLFF.

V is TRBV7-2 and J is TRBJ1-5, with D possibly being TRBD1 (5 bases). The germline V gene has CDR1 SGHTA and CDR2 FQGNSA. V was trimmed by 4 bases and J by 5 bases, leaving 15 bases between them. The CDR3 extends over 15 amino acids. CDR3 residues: CASSSPGLPHQPQHF. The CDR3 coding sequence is TGTGCCAGCAGCTCTCCGGGACTCCCCCATCAGCCCCAGCATTTT.

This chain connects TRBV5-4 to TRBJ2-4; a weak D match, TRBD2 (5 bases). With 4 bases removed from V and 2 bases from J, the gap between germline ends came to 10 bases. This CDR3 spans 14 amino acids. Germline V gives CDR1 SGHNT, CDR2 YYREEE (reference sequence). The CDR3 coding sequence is TGTGCCAGCAGCAGTGGGAGTACCAAAAACATTCAGTACTTC. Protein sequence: CASSSGSTKNIQYF.

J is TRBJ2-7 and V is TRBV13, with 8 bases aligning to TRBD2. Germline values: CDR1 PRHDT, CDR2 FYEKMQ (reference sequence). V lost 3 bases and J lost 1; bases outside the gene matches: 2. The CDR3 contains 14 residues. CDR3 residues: CASSFGRGSYEQYF. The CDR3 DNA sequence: TGTGCCAGCAGCTTCGGGAGGGGTTCCTACGAGCAGTACTTC.

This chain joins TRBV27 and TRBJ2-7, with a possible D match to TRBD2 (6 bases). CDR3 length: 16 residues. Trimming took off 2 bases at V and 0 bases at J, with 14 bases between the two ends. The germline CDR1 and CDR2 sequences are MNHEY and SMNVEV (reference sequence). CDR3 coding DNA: TGTGCCAGCAGTTTAGAGGTAGCGGCTAGCTCCTACGAGCAGTACTTC. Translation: CASSLEVAASSYEQYF.

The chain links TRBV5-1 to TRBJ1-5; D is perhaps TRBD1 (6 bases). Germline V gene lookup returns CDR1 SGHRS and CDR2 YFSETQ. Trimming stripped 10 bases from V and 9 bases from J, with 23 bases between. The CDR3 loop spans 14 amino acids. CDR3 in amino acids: CALGGTGWMGPQHF. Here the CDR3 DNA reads TGCGCCTTGGGTGGAACAGGGTGGATGGGGCCCCAGCATTTT.

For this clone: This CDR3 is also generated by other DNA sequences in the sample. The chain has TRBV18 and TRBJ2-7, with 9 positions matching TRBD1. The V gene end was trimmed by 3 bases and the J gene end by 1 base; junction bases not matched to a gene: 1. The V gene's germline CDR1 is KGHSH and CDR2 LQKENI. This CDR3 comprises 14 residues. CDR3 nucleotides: TGTGCCAGCTCACCTGGGACAGGGTCCTACGAGCAGTACTTC. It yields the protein CASSPGTGSYEQYF. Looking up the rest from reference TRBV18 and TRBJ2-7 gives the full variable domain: NAGVMQNPRHLVRRRGQEARLRCSPMKGHSHVYWYRQLPEEGLKFMVYLQKENIIDESGMPKERFSAEFPKEGPSILRIQQVVRGDSAAYFCASSPGTGSYEQYFGPGTRLTVT.

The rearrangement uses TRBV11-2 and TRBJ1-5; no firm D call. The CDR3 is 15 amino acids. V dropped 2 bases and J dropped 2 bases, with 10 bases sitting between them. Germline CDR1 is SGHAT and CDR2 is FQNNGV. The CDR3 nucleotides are TGTGCCAGCAGCTTATCCGGGATGGGCAATCAGCCCCAGCATTTT. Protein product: CASSLSGMGNQPQHF.

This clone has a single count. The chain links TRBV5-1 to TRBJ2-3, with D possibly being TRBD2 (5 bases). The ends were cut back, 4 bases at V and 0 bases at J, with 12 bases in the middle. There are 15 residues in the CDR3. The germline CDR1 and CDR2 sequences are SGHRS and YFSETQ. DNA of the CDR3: TGCGCCAGCAGCACAAGCGGAGCCAGCACAGATACGCAGTATTTT. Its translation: CASSTSGASTDTQYF.

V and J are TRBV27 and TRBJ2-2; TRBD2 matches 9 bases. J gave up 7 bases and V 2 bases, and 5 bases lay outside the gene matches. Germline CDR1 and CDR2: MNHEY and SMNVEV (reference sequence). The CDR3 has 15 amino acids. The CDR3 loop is CASSLQGLAVGELFF. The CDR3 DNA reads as TGTGCCAGCAGTTTACAGGGACTAGCTGTCGGGGAGCTGTTTTTT.

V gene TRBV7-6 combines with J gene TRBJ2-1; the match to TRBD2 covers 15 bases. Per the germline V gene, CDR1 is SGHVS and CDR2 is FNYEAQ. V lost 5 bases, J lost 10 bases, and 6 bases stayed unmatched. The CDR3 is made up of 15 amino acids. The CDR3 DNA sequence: TGTGCCAGCAGCACTGGGACTAGCGGGGGGAAGGAGCAGTTCTTC. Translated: CASSTGTSGGKEQFF.

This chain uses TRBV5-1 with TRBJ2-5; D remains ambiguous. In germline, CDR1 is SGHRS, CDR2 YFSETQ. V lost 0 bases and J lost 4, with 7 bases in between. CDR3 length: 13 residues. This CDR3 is CASSLGPGETQYF. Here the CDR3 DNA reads TGCGCCAGCAGCTTGGGACCGGGAGAGACCCAGTACTTC. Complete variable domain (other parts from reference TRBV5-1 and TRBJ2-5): KAGVTQTPRYLIKTRGQQVTLSCSPISGHRSVSWYQQTPGQGLQFLFEYFSETQRNKGNFPGRFSGRQFSNSRSEMNVSTLELGDSALYLCASSLGPGETQYFGPGTRLLVL.

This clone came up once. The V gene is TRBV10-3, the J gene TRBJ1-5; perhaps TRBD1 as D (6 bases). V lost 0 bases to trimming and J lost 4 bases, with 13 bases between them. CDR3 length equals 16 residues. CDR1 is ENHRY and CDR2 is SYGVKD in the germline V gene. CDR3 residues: CAISESKGVPNQPQHF. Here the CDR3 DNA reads TGTGCCATCAGTGAGTCGAAGGGGGTCCCAAATCAGCCCCAGCATTTT.

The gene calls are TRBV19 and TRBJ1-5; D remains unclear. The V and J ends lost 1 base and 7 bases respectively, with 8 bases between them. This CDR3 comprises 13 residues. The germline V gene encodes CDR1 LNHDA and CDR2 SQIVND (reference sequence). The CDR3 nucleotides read TGTGCCAGTAGTATAGGGGAGAACCAGCCCCAGCATTTT. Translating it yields CASSIGENQPQHF.

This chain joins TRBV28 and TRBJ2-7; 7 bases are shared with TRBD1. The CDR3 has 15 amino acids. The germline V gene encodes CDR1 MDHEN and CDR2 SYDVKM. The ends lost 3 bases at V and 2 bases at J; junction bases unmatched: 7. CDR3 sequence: CASSFRPGGTYEQYF. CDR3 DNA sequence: TGTGCCAGCAGTTTCCGGCCAGGGGGAACCTACGAGCAGTACTTC.

CDR3: CASSEEGGRQVLAKNIQYF. CDR3 nucleotides: TGTGCCAGCAGTGAAGAGGGAGGTAGGCAGGTCCTAGCCAAAAACATTCAGTACTTC. The chain joins TRBV6-1 to TRBJ2-4; maybe TRBD2 (6 bases). The CDR3 is made up of 19 amino acids. Germline assignment: CDR1 MNHNS and CDR2 SASEGT. Trimming cost V 1 base and J 0 bases, with 19 bases left between them.

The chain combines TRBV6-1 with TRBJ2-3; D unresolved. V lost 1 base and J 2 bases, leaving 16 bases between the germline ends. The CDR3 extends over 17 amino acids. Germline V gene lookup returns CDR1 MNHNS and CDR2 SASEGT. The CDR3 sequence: CASSEGFSVSFTDTQYF. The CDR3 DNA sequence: TGTGCCAGCAGTGAAGGCTTCTCAGTGTCCTTCACAGATACGCAGTATTTT.

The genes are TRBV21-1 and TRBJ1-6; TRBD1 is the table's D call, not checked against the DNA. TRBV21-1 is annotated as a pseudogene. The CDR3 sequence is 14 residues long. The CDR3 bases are TGTGCCAGCAGGGGCAGGGTCTATAATTCACCCCTCCACTTT. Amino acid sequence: CASRGRVYNSPLHF.

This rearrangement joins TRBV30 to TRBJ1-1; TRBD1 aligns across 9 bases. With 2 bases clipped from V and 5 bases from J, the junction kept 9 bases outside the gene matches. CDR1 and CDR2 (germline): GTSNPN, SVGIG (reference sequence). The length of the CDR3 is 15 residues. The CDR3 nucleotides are TGTGCCTGGAGTCCCGGGACAGGGTTGACTACTGAAGCTTTCTTT. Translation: CAWSPGTGLTTEAFF.

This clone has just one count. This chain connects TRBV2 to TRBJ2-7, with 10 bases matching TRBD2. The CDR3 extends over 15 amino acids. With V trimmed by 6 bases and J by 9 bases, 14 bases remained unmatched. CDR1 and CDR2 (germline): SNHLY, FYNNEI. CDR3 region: CASSLSGRAAGVQYF. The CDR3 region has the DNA TGTGCCAGCAGCCTAAGCGGGAGGGCCGCCGGGGTGCAGTACTTC.

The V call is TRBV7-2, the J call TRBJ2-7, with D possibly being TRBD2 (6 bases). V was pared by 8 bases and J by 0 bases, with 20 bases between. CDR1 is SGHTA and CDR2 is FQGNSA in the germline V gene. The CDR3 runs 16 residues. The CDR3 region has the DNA TGTGCCAGCCGCGCTACGGGACTGGGATACTCCTACGAGCAGTACTTC. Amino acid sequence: CASRATGLGYSYEQYF. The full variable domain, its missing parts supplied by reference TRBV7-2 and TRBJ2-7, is GAGVSQSPSNKVTEKGKDVELRCDPISGHTALYWYRQSLGQGLEFLIYFQGNSAPDKSGLPSDRFSAERTGGSVSTLTIQRTQQEDSAVYLCASRATGLGYSYEQYFGPGTRLTVT.

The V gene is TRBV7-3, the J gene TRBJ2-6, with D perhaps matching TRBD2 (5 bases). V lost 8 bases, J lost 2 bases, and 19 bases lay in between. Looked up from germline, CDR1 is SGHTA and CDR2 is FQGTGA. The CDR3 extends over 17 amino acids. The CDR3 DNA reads TGTGCCAGCCCCCTACCGGGGTCCGGGGCTGGGGCCAACGTCCTGACTTTC. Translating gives CASPLPGSGAGANVLTF.

CDR3 sequence (DNA): TGTGCCAGCAGTTACTCGACCCTCGGGACTCCTAGGGGCAATGAGCAGTTCTTC. Translated, it gives CASSYSTLGTPRGNEQFF. The rearrangement joins TRBV6-2 or TRBV6-3 to TRBJ2-1, with D tentatively TRBD2 (6 bases). Deletions cut 0 bases from V and 6 bases from J, with 21 bases between. CDR3 length equals 18 residues. Germline V lookup: CDR1 MNHEY, CDR2 SVGEGT.

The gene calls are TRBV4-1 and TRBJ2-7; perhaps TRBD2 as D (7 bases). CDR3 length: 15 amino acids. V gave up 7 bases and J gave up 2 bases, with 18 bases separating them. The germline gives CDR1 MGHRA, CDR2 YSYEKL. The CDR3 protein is CASTKGGEPTYEQYF. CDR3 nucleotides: TGCGCCAGCACCAAAGGGGGGGAACCTACCTACGAGCAGTACTTC.

CDR3 in amino acids: CASSLGSEDTQYF. Written as DNA, the CDR3 is TGTGCCAGCAGCTTAGGTTCCGAGGATACGCAGTATTTT. This rearrangement joins TRBV7-3 to TRBJ2-3; D unclear. Germline V CDR1 and CDR2: SGHTA, FQGTGA. This CDR3 contains 13 residues. The V end lost 2 bases, the J end lost 6 bases, and 9 bases lay between the germline ends.

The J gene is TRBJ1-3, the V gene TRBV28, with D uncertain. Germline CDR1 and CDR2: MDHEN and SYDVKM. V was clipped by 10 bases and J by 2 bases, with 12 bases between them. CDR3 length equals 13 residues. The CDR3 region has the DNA TGTGCCATATCAGGAGGGACTGGAAACACCATATATTTT. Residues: CAISGGTGNTIYF.

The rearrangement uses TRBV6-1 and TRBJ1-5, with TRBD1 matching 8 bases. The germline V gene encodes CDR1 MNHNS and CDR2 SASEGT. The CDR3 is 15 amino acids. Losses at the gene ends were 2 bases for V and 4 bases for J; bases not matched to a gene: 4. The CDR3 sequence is CASSETGQVNQPQHF. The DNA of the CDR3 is TGTGCCAGCAGTGAAACGGGACAGGTAAATCAGCCCCAGCATTTT.

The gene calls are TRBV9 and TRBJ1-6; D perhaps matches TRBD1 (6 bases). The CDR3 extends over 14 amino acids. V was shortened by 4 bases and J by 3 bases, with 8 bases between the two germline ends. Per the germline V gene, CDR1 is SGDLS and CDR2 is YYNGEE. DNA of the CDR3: TGTGCCAGCAGCCAGGGGAACTATAATTCACCCCTCCACTTT. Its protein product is CASSQGNYNSPLHF.

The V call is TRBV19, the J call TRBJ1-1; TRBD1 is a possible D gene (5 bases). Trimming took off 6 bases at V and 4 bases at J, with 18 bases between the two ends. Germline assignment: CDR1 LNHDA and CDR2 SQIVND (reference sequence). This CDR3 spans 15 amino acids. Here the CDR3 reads CASSPTPQGSTEAFF. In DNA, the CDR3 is TGTGCCAGTAGCCCTACCCCTCAGGGTAGCACTGAAGCTTTCTTT.

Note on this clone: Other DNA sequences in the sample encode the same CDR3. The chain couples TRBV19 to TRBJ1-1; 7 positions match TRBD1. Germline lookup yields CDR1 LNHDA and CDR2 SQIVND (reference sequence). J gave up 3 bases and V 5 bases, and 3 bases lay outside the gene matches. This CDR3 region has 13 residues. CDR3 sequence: CASSQQGYTEAFF. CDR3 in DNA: TGTGCCAGTAGTCAACAGGGGTACACTGAAGCTTTCTTT.

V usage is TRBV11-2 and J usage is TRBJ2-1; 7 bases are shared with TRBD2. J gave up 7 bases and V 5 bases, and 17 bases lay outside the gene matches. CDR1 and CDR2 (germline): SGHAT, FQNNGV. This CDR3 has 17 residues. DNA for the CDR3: TGTGCCAGCAGCGCCCCCCAATGGGGAGGGCCCTCGAATGAGCAGTTCTTC. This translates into CASSAPQWGGPSNEQFF.

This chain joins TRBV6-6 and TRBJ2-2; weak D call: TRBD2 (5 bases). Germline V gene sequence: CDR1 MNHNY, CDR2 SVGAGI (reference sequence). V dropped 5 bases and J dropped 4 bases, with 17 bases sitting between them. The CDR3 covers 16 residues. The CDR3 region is CASSPLVSSVTGELFF. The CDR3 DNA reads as TGTGCCAGCAGTCCACTAGTCTCCTCGGTCACCGGGGAGCTGTTTTTT.